This TCR beta chain was captured in a study of PD-L1 blockade in urothelial cancer. The overall study: Most patients, about nine tenths of the roughly 29, were males with bladder-origin cancer. The median T cell count in blood samples was more than 140,000.

As for time point: peripheral blood 6 weeks after treatment start. TCRdb keeps only in-frame clones here, not all; method: immunoSEQ multiplex PCR. Counted here are under 150,000 clones, 75% to 90% occurring once; the ten biggest clones make up under 2%. Trimming took 2 bases from V and 4 from J, leaving 16 bases between them. The CDR3 has 16 amino acids. Germline-derived CDR1 and CDR2 are SGHTA and FQGTGA. V is TRBV7-3 and J is TRBJ2-3, with D possibly matching TRBD2 (6 bases). This clonotype was sampled from a man aged 55 to 69 with urothelial cancer. The sample consisted of PBMCs, taken around atezolizumab (anti-PD-L1) treatment. Written as DNA, the CDR3 is TGTGCCAGCAGCTTATCGGGAGCTGGCGAGGCAGATACGCAGTATTTT. It codes for CASSLSGAGEADTQYF.